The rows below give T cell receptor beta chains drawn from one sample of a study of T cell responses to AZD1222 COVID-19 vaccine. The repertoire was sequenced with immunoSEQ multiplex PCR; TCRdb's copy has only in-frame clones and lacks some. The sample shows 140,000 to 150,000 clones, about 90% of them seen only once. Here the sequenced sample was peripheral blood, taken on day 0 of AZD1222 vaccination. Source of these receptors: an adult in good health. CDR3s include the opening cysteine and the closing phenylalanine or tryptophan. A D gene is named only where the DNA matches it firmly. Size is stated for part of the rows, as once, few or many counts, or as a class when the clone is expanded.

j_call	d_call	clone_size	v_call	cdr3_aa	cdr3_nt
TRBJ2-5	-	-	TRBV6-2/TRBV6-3	CASSRVQETQYF	TGTGCCAGCAGCCGGGTACAAGAGACCCAGTACTTC
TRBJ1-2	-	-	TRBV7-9	CASKFAEGNYGYTF	TGTGCCAGCAAATTTGCGGAGGGTAACTATGGCTACACCTTC
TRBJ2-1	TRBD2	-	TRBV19	CATRTRPSYNEQFF	TGTGCCACTCGGACTAGACCTTCCTACAATGAGCAGTTCTTC
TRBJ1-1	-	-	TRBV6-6	CASSYSLGRVEAFF	TGTGCCAGCAGTTACTCACTAGGACGTGTTGAAGCTTTCTTT
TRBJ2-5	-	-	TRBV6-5	CASSYGWEGEETQYF	TGTGCCAGCAGTTACGGCTGGGAGGGGGAAGAGACCCAGTACTTC
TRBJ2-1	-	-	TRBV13	CASSLNFRASDNEQFF	TGTGCCAGCAGCTTAAATTTTAGGGCGTCGGACAATGAGCAGTTCTTC
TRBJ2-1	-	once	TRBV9	CASSVGGGLLNEQFF	TGTGCCAGCAGCGTTGGCGGAGGTCTGTTGAATGAGCAGTTCTTC
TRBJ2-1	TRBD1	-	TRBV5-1	CASSLSPGQANEQFF	TGCGCCAGCAGCTTGTCTCCGGGACAGGCCAATGAGCAGTTCTTC
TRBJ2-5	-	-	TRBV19	CASSLRQAETQYF	TGTGCCAGTAGCCTTCGGCAGGCCGAGACCCAGTACTTC
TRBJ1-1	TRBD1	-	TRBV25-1	CASSEVDRGATEAFF	TGTGCCAGCAGTGAAGTGGACAGGGGGGCCACTGAAGCTTTCTTT
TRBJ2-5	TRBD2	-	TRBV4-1	CASSRRLAFPQETQYF	TGCGCCAGCAGCCGGCGACTAGCATTTCCACAAGAGACCCAGTACTTC
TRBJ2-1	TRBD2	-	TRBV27	CASSTVAGGYNEQFF	TGTGCCAGCAGTACCGTAGCGGGGGGATACAATGAGCAGTTCTTC
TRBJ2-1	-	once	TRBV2	CASSLQVGGEQFF	TGTGCCAGCAGTTTACAGGTTGGGGGTGAGCAGTTCTTC
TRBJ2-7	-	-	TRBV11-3	CASSGDRTYEQYF	TGTGCCAGCAGCGGCGACAGAACCTACGAGCAGTACTTC
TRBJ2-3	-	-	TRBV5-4	CASSLRTQGITDTQYF	TGTGCCAGCAGCTTGAGAACGCAGGGGATAACAGATACGCAGTATTTT